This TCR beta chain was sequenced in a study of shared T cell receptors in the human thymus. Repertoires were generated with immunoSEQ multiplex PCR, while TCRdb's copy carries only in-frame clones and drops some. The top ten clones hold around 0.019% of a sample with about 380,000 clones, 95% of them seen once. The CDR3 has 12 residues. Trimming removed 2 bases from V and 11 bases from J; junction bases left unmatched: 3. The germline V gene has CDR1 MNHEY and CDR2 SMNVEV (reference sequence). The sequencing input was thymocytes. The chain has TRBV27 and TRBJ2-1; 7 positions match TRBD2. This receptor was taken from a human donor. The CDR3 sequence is CASSLEGLKQFF. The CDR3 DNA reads TGTGCCAGCAGTTTAGAGGGACTAAAGCAGTTCTTC.